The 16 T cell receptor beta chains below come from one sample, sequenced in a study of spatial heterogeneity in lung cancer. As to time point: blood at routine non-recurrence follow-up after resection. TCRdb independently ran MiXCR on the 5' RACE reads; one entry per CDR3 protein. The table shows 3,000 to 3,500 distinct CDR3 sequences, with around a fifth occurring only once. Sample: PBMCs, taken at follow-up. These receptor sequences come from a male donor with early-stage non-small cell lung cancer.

The CDR3 sequence is CASSPRQGETQYF. CDR3 nucleotide sequence: TGTGCCAGCTCACCAAGACAGGGCGAGACCCAGTACTTC. The chain uses TRBV18 and TRBJ2-5; 7 positions agree with TRBD1. CDR1 is KGHSH and CDR2 is LQKENI in the germline V gene. This CDR3 is 13 amino acids long. V lost 2 bases to trimming and J lost 5 bases; unmatched junction nucleotides: 2.

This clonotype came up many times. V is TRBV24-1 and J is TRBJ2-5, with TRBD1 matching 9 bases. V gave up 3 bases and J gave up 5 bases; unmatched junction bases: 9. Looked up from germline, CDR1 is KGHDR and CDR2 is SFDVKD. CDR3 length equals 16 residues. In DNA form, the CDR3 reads TGTGCCACCAGTGATAGGACAGGGGCTGATCGGGAGACCCAGTACTTC. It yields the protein CATSDRTGADRETQYF.

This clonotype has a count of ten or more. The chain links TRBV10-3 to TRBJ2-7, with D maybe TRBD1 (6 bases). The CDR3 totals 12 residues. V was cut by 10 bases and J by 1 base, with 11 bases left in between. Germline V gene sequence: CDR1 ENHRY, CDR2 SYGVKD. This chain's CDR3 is CATETGSYEQYF. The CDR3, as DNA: TGTGCCACGGAGACAGGTTCCTACGAGCAGTACTTC.

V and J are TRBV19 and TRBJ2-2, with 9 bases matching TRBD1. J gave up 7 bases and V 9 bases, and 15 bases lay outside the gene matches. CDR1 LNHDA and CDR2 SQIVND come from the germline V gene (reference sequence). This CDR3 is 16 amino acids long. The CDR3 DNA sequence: TGTGCCAGCCTGTTGAGCGGGACAGGGTGTCACGGGGAGCTGTTTTTT. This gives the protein CASLLSGTGCHGELFF.

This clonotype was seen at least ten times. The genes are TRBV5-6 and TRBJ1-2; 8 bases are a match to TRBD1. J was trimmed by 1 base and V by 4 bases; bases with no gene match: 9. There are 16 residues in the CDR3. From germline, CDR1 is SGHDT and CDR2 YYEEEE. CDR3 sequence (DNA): TGTGCCAGCAGCCCGGCTTCAGGGGGCCATAACTATGGCTACACCTTC. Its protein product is CASSPASGGHNYGYTF.

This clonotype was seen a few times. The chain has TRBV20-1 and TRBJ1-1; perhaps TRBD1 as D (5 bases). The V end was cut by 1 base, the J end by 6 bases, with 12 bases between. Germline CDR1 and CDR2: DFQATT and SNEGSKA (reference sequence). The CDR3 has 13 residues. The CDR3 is CSARVGGSSEAFF. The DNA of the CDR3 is TGCAGTGCTAGAGTTGGGGGGAGCTCTGAAGCTTTCTTT.

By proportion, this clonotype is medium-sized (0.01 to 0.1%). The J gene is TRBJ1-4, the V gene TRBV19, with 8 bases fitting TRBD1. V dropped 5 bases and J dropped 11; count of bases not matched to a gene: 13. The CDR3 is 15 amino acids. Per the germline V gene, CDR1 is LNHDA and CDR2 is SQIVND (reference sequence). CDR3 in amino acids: CASSPEDRAGRKLFF. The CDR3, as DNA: TGTGCCAGTAGTCCGGAGGACAGGGCGGGTCGGAAACTGTTTTTT.

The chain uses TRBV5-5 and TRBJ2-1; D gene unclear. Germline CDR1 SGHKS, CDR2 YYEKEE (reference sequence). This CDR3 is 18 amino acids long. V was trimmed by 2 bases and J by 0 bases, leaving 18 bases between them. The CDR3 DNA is TGTGCCAGCAGCTTATCCGGGCAGCCACTTTACTCCTACAATGAGCAGTTCTTC. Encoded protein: CASSLSGQPLYSYNEQFF.

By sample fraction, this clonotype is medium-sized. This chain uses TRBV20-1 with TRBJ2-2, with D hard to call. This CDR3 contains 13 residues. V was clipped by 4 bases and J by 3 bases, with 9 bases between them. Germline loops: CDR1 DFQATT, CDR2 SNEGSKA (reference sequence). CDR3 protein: CSAKREHTGELFF. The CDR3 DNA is TGCAGTGCTAAACGAGAACACACCGGGGAGCTGTTTTTT.

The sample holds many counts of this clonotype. The CDR3 loop reads CASGLRVGMNTEAFF. The CDR3 DNA is TGTGCTAGTGGTTTGAGAGTCGGCATGAACACTGAAGCTTTCTTT. The V call is TRBV12-5, the J call TRBJ1-1; no clear D. CDR1 is LGHNT, CDR2 FRNRAP, per germline. The CDR3 has 15 amino acids. V was trimmed by 2 bases and J by 0 bases, leaving 10 bases between them.

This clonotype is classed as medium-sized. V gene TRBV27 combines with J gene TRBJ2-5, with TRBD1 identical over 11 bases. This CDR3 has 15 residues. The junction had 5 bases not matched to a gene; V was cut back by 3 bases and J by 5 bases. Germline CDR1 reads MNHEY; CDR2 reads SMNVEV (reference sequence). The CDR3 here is CASSFGTGGTETQYF. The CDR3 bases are TGTGCCAGCAGTTTCGGGACAGGGGGGACGGAGACCCAGTACTTC.

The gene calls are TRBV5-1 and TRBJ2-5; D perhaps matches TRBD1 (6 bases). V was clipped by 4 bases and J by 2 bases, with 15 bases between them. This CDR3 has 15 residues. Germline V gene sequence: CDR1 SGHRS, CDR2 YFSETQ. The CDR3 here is CASSPSGDEQETQYF. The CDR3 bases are TGCGCCAGCAGCCCCTCAGGGGATGAGCAAGAGACCCAGTACTTC. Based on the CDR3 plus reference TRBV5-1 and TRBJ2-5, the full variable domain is KAGVTQTPRYLIKTRGQQVTLSCSPISGHRSVSWYQQTPGQGLQFLFEYFSETQRNKGNFPGRFSGRQFSNSRSEMNVSTLELGDSALYLCASSPSGDEQETQYFGPGTRLLVL.

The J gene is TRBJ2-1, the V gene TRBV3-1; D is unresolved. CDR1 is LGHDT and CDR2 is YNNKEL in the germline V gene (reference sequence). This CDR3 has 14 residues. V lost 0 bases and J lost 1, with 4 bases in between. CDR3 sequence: CASSQELSYNEQFF. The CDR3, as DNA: TGTGCCAGCAGCCAAGAACTGTCCTACAATGAGCAGTTCTTC.

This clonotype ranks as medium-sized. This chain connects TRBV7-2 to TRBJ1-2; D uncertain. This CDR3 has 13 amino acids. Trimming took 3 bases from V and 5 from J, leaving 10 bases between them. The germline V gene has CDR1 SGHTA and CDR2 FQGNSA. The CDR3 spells CASSLLTAYGYTF. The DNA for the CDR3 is TGTGCCAGCAGCTTGCTGACGGCTTATGGCTACACCTTC.

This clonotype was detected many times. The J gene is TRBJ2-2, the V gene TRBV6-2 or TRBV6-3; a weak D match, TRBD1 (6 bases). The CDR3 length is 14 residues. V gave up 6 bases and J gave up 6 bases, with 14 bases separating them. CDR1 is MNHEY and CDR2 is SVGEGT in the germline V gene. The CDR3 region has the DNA TGTGCCAGCAGCTTGGGACATTGGTCCGGGGAGCTGTTTTTT. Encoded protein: CASSLGHWSGELFF.

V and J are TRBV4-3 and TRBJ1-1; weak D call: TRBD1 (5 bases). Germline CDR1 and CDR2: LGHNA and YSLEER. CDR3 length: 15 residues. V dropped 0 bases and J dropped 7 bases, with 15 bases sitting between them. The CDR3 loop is CASSQDQTAFFEAFF. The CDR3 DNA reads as TGCGCCAGCAGCCAAGACCAGACAGCTTTTTTTGAAGCTTTCTTT.